The sequence of this TCR beta chain was determined in a study of shared clonotypes between healthy human individuals. A remark on this clone: The antigen is not known.

Selected positively for CCR7 and CD45RO-negative, naive CD8 cells excluded terminally differentiated effector memory CD45RA+ cells. Replicate PCRs run on sorted subsets employed approximately 180 ng DNA, around 27,000 T cell genomes. Assay: immunoSEQ multiplex PCR; the TCRdb copy retains only in-frame clones and omits some. The sample carries more than 2 million clones, about 95% recorded once. V was clipped by 3 bases and J by 5 bases, with 16 bases between them. The CDR3 covers 15 residues. Germline lookup yields CDR1 SGHDT and CDR2 YYEEEE. Study-wide results and limits: Apart from blood, nothing was sampled; tissue repertoires likely differ. In a few donors, about 5% of naive CD4 clonotypes appeared in common. Rarefaction gave evidence that sorted-subset sequencing remained incomplete despite large depth.

The receptor's source is a man aged 18 to 35 in good health. The chain uses TRBV5-6 and TRBJ2-3, with D perhaps matching TRBD2 (6 bases). The specimen was naive CD8+ T cells sorted from blood. CDR3 coding DNA: TGTGCCAGCAGCTGGCCATCAGAGGGAGGAGATACGCAGTATTTT. Its translation: CASSWPSEGGDTQYF.